The present TCR beta chain was sequenced within a study of T cell responses to AZD1222 COVID-19 vaccine. Study-wide results and caveats: Baseline serostatus was positive in only a handful of AZD1222 recipients. After two AZD1222 doses, spike-specific TCR breadth and depth rose versus day 0.

Repertoires were generated with immunoSEQ multiplex PCR, while TCRdb's copy carries only in-frame clones and drops some. The table records around 200,000 clones, 85% to 95% of them present only once. The CDR3 is made up of 12 amino acids. CDR1 and CDR2 (germline): SNHLY, FYNNEI. The germline V and J ends were trimmed by 5 bases and 5 bases, with 8 bases remaining between them. Comments on this clone: Its target is unknown.

The starting material was peripheral blood, obtained 28 days after the second AZD1222 dose. The chain links TRBV2 to TRBJ2-3; perhaps TRBD2 as D (6 bases). The sequence came from an adult who received the AZD1222 COVID-19 vaccine. CDR3 sequence: CASSRRGDTQYF. The CDR3 DNA reads as TGTGCCAGCAGTAGGAGGGGAGATACGCAGTATTTT.